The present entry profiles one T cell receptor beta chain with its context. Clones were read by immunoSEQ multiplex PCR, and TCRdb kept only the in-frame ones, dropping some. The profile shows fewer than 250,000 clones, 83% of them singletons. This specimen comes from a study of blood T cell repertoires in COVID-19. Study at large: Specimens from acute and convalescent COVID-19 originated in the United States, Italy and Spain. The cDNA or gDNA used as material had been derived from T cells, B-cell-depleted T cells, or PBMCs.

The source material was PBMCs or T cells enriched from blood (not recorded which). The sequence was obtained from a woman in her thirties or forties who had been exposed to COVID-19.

The CDR3 here is CASSQDSRTSSEQFF. CDR3 nucleotide sequence: TGTGCCAGCAGCCAAGATAGTAGGACTAGTAGTGAGCAGTTCTTC. This chain joins TRBV3-1 (or the pseudogene TRBV3-2) and TRBJ2-1; 7 bases are a match to TRBD2. Germline assignment: CDR1 LGHDT and CDR2 YNNKEL (reference sequence). CDR3 length: 15 residues. Unmatched junction bases numbered 8, after V lost 0 bases and J lost 9 bases.